These 21 T cell receptor beta chains were sequenced from one sample in a study of blood T cell repertoires in COVID-19. The protocol was immunoSEQ multiplex PCR, while the TCRdb copy is restricted to in-frame clones and leaves out a portion. The table records 250,000 to 350,000 clones, about 90% of them present only once. Specimen: peripheral blood. The receptors stem from a woman in her fifties or sixties who had recovered from COVID-19.

The chain joins TRBV4-3 to TRBJ2-7, with D maybe TRBD2 (6 bases). CDR1 is LGHNA and CDR2 is YSLEER in the germline V gene. This CDR3 contains 14 residues. V lost 1 base, J lost 3 bases, and 10 bases lay in between. The CDR3 loop reads CASSQVYGSYEQYF. The CDR3 nucleotides read TGCGCCAGCAGCCAAGTCTACGGGAGCTACGAGCAGTACTTC.

V and J are TRBV2 and TRBJ2-6; no reliable D call. Germline CDR1 is SNHLY and CDR2 is FYNNEI. Between the trimmed V and J ends, which lost 4 bases and 4 bases, there was a span of 17 bases. CDR3 length equals 17 residues. CDR3 in DNA: TGTGCCAGCAGTGGAGCCTCGCAGGCGTTCGGGGCCAACGTCCTGACTTTC. This gives the protein CASSGASQAFGANVLTF.

The rearrangement joins TRBV13 to TRBJ2-1; 11 bases map to TRBD2. J gave up 7 bases and V 5 bases, and 4 bases lay outside the gene matches. The germline V gene has CDR1 PRHDT and CDR2 FYEKMQ (reference sequence). The CDR3 contains 14 residues. This CDR3 is CASSPGLAGNEQFF. The CDR3 coding sequence is TGTGCCAGCAGCCCAGGACTAGCGGGTAATGAGCAGTTCTTC.

As DNA, the CDR3 is TGTGCCACCAGCAGAGTAAATCAGCCCCAGCATTTT. Its protein product is CATSRVNQPQHF. V gene TRBV15 combines with J gene TRBJ1-5; D is undetermined. This CDR3 is 12 amino acids long. Looked up from germline, CDR1 is LNHNV and CDR2 is YYDKDF (reference sequence). V was trimmed by 1 base and J by 4 bases, leaving 2 bases between them.

This clone was counted once. The rearrangement links TRBV30 to TRBJ2-7; TRBD1 matches 7 bases. The V segment lost 0 bases and the J segment 3 bases; nucleotides outside the gene matches: 8. Per germline, CDR1 GTSNPN and CDR2 SVGIG (reference sequence). The CDR3 extends over 15 amino acids. CDR3 sequence (DNA): TGTGCCTGGAGTGTCCGGGGACAGACCGGCTACGAGCAGTACTTC. It translates to CAWSVRGQTGYEQYF. Together with reference TRBV30 and TRBJ2-7, the CDR3 gives the full variable domain: SQTIHQWPATLVQPVGSPLSLECTVEGTSNPNLYWYRQAAGRGLQLLFYSVGIGQISSEVPQNLSASRPQDRQFILSSKKLLLSDSGFYLCAWSVRGQTGYEQYFGPGTRLTVT.

The V gene is TRBV7-2, the J gene TRBJ2-7; a weak D match, TRBD1 (5 bases). CDR3 length: 14 amino acids. V was clipped by 4 bases and J by 2 bases, with 12 bases between them. The germline V gene has CDR1 SGHTA and CDR2 FQGNSA. CDR3 in amino acids: CASSSTDIPYEQYF. The CDR3 nucleotides read TGTGCCAGCAGCTCCACGGACATACCCTACGAGCAGTACTTC.

V and J are TRBV28 and TRBJ2-1; 12 bases match TRBD1. V lost 2 bases to trimming and J lost 9 bases; unmatched junction nucleotides: 11. CDR3 length equals 17 residues. Per germline, CDR1 MDHEN and CDR2 SYDVKM. The CDR3 coding sequence is TGTGCCAGCAGTTTACTACCGGGACAGGGGGCGGGCGGTGAGCAGTTCTTC. This translates into CASSLLPGQGAGGEQFF.

The chain uses TRBV20-1 and TRBJ2-1, with 7 nucleotides matching TRBD2. Germline loops: CDR1 DFQATT, CDR2 SNEGSKA (reference sequence). The CDR3 has 14 amino acids. With 3 bases clipped from V and 5 bases from J, the junction kept 7 bases outside the gene matches. CDR3 residues: CSASGGRANNEQFF. The CDR3, as DNA: TGCAGTGCTAGTGGGGGGAGGGCTAACAATGAGCAGTTCTTC.

The rearrangement uses TRBV4-1 and TRBJ2-5; 12 positions match TRBD2. V gave up 1 base and J gave up 4 bases; unmatched junction bases: 4. The CDR3 extends over 16 amino acids. The germline CDR1 and CDR2 sequences are MGHRA and YSYEKL. The CDR3 coding sequence is TGCGCCAGCAGCCAAGGACTAGCGGGAGACCGAGAGACCCAGTACTTC. Residues: CASSQGLAGDRETQYF.

The chain has TRBV9 and TRBJ1-4, with TRBD1 as a possible D gene (6 bases). Looked up from germline, CDR1 is SGDLS and CDR2 is YYNGEE. Trimming left V 4 bases short and J 4 bases short, with 14 bases between. The CDR3 length is 15 residues. This CDR3 reads CASSPTGMNNEKLFF. CDR3 nucleotide sequence: TGTGCCAGCAGCCCTACAGGGATGAATAATGAAAAACTGTTTTTT.

In its sample, this clone was seen once. The rearrangement links TRBV18 to TRBJ2-6; D is unresolved. The CDR3 sequence is 17 residues long. Trimming cost V 2 bases and J 3 bases, with 14 bases left between them. CDR1 KGHSH and CDR2 LQKENI come from the germline V gene. Here the CDR3 reads CASSPGGPHGGANVLTF. The CDR3 DNA reads as TGTGCCAGCTCACCAGGCGGCCCCCATGGTGGGGCCAACGTCCTGACTTTC. The full variable domain, in which reference TRBV18 and TRBJ2-6 provide the parts outside the CDR3, is NAGVMQNPRHLVRRRGQEARLRCSPMKGHSHVYWYRQLPEEGLKFMVYLQKENIIDESGMPKERFSAEFPKEGPSILRIQQVVRGDSAAYFCASSPGGPHGGANVLTFGAGSRLTVL.

The J gene is TRBJ1-1, the V gene TRBV7-8; no firm D call. The germline V gene has CDR1 SGHVS and CDR2 FQNEAQ. V lost 5 bases and J 3 bases, leaving 16 bases between the germline ends. This CDR3 is 15 amino acids long. CDR3 sequence reads: CASSPPEGRDTEAFF. The CDR3 region has the DNA TGTGCCAGCAGCCCGCCGGAGGGTAGGGACACTGAAGCTTTCTTT.

For this clone: Other DNA sequences in the sample encode the same CDR3. This sequence joins TRBV6-5 and TRBJ2-7; 9 bases agree with TRBD1. Per the germline V gene, CDR1 is MNHEY and CDR2 is SVGAGI. V lost 6 bases to trimming and J lost 0 bases; unmatched junction nucleotides: 3. There are 14 residues in the CDR3. CDR3 DNA sequence: TGTGCCAGCAGGAGGGACAGGGTCTCCTACGAGCAGTACTTC. It yields the protein CASRRDRVSYEQYF.

CDR3 residues: CASRLGHQVYEQYF. The DNA for the CDR3 is TGTGCCAGCAGATTAGGACATCAGGTGTACGAGCAGTACTTC. V and J are TRBV6-5 and TRBJ2-7; the D gene is possibly TRBD1 (5 bases). Trimming stripped 6 bases from V and 4 bases from J, with 16 bases between. This CDR3 comprises 14 residues. Germline-derived CDR1 and CDR2 are MNHEY and SVGAGI.

The chain uses TRBV9 and TRBJ2-3; a possible D gene is TRBD1 (5 bases). Between the trimmed V and J ends, which lost 4 bases and 6 bases, there was a span of 12 bases. This CDR3 has 13 amino acids. CDR1 is SGDLS, CDR2 YYNGEE, per germline. The CDR3 nucleotides read TGTGCCAGCAGCCTGGGGCCTACGGATACGCAGTATTTT. Translating gives CASSLGPTDTQYF.

The V gene is TRBV29-1, the J gene TRBJ2-7; possible D gene TRBD1, 5 bases. CDR1 SQVTM and CDR2 ANQGSEA come from the germline V gene. Trimming left V 7 bases short and J 1 base short, with 11 bases between. The CDR3 is made up of 12 amino acids. The CDR3 loop is CSAQTASYEQYF. The DNA of the CDR3 is TGCAGCGCCCAGACAGCATCCTACGAGCAGTACTTC.

The gene calls are TRBV29-1 and TRBJ1-5; D unclear. The CDR3 has 12 residues. CDR1 and CDR2 (germline): SQVTM, ANQGSEA. The V end lost 4 bases, the J end lost 5 bases, and 9 bases lay between the germline ends. The CDR3 region is CSVGGGDQPQHF. The CDR3 coding sequence is TGCAGCGTTGGCGGCGGGGATCAGCCCCAGCATTTT. The whole variable domain, filled in from reference TRBV29-1 and TRBJ1-5, reads SAVISQKPSRDICQRGTSLTIQCQVDSQVTMMFWYRQQPGQSLTLIATANQGSEATYESGFVIDKFPISRPNLTFSTLTVSNMSPEDSSIYLCSVGGGDQPQHFGDGTRLSIL.

As to this clone: This specimen includes other DNA sequences encoding the same CDR3. The rearrangement links TRBV10-1 to TRBJ2-3; D is undetermined. The germline V gene has CDR1 WNHNN and CDR2 SYGVQD (reference sequence). V was cut by 0 bases and J by 3 bases, with 7 bases left in between. The CDR3 is 14 residues long. CDR3 in amino acids: CASSESGATDTQYF. CDR3 DNA: TGCGCCAGCAGTGAGTCGGGCGCTACAGATACGCAGTATTTT.

Written as DNA, the CDR3 is TGTGCCAGCAGCCCCCGCGGGGACACTGAAGCTTTCTTT. Translation: CASSPRGDTEAFF. The chain carries TRBV14 and TRBJ1-1; D gene uncertain. Germline V lookup: CDR1 SGHDN, CDR2 FVKESK. Trimming stripped 4 bases from V and 3 bases from J, with 9 bases between. The CDR3 contains 13 residues.

This chain uses TRBV28 with TRBJ2-3; tentatively, D is TRBD1 (5 bases). The V gene's germline CDR1 is MDHEN and CDR2 SYDVKM. V lost 7 bases and J lost 6, with 17 bases in between. The CDR3 is 14 residues long. The CDR3 is CASTAGWAGDTQYF. CDR3 DNA: TGTGCCAGCACCGCTGGGTGGGCAGGGGATACGCAGTATTTT.

The chain recombines TRBV28 with TRBJ1-4; the match to TRBD1 covers 8 bases. Germline CDR1 and CDR2: MDHEN and SYDVKM. CDR3 size: 15 residues. Germline trimming cut 3 bases from V and 5 bases from J; bases unmatched to any gene: 5. The CDR3 here is CASSLGRTGNEKLFF. CDR3 sequence (DNA): TGTGCCAGCAGTTTGGGAAGGACAGGGAATGAAAAACTGTTTTTT.